This TCR beta chain was recorded in a study of blood T cell repertoires in COVID-19. Trimming removed 3 bases from V and 7 bases from J, with 13 bases in between. The germline CDR1 and CDR2 sequences are LNHDA and SQIVND (reference sequence). This CDR3 comprises 14 residues. Participants, roughly 18 to 100 years old, spanned more than 20 US areas. The protocol was immunoSEQ multiplex PCR, while the TCRdb copy is restricted to in-frame clones and leaves out a portion. The data hold about 430,000 clones, with 85% to 90% observed a single time. This chain uses TRBV19 with TRBJ1-5, with D perhaps TRBD1 (6 bases). The receptor comes from a woman under 40 with acute COVID-19. Sequenced: PBMCs or T cells enriched from blood (not recorded which). CDR3 residues: CASSIERGRQPQHF. The CDR3 region has the DNA TGTGCCAGTAGTATTGAAAGGGGGAGACAGCCCCAGCATTTT.